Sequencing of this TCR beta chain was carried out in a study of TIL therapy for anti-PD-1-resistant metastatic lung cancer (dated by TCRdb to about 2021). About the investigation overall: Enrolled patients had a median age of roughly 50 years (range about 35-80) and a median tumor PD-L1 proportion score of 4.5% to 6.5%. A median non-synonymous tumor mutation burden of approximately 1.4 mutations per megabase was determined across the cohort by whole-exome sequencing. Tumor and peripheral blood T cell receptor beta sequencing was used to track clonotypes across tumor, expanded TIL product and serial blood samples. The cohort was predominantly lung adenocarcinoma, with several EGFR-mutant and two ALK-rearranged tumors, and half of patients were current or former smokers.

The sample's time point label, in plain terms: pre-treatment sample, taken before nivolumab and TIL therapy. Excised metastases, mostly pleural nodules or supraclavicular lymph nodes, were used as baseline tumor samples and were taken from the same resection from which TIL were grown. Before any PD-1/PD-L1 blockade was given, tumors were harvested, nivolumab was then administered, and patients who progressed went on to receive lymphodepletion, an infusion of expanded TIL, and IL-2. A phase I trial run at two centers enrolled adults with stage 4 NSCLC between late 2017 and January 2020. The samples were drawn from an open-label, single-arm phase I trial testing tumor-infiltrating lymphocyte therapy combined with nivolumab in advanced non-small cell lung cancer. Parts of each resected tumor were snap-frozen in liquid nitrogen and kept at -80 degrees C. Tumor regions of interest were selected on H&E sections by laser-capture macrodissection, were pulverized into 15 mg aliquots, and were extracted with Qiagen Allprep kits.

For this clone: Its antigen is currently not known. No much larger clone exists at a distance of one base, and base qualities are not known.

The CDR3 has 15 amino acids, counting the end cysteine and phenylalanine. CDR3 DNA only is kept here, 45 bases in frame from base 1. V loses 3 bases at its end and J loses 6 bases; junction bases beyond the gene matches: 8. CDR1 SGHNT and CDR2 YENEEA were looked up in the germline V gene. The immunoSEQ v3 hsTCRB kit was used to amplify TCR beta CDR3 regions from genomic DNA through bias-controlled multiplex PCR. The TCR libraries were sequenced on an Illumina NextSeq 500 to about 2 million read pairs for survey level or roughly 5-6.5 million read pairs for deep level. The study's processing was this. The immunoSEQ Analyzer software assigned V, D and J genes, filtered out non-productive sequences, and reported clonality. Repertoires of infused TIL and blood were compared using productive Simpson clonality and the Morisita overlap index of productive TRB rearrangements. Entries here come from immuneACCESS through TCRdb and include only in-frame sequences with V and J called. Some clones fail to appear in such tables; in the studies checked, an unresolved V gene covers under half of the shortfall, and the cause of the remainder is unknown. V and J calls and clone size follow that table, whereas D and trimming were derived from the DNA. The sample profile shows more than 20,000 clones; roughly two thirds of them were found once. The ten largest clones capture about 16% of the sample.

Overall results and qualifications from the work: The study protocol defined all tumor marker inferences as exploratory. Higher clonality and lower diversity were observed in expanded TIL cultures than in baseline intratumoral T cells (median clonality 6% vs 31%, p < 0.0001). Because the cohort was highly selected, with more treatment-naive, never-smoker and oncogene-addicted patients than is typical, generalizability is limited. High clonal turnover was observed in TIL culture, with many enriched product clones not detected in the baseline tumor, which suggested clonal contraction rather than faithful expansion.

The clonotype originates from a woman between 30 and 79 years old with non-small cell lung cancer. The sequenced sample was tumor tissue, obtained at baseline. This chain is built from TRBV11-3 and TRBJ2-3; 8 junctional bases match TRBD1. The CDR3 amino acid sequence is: CASSFGTGTSDTQYF. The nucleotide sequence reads TGTGCCAGCAGCTTTGGGACAGGAACGTCGGATACGCAGTATTTT.